These T cell receptor beta chains were read from a single sample in a study of T-cell memory formation after mild COVID-19. TCRdb used MiXCR to reprocess the 5' RACE reads, holding one entry per CDR3 protein. Altogether 450,000 to 650,000 distinct CDR3 sequences are present, approximately 19% being singletons, with the ten largest covering about 12%. Sequences were obtained from PBMCs or a T cell subset sorted from them (not recorded which). The receptors stem from an adult woman who had mild COVID-19 (a few samples of this study predate the infection). Cell type and time point are not known. Each CDR3 is given with its conserved first and last residue. Each record gives: clone size, J gene, V gene, D gene, CDR3 DNA, CDR3 protein. A D gene is named only where the DNA matches it firmly. Part of the rows lack a size; the others show once, few, many or a class for expanded clones.

abundance: -
j_gene: TRBJ2-3
v_gene: TRBV5-1
d_gene: -
CDR3nt: TGCGCCAGCCGACCAACCGGGGGGCGCACAGATACGCAGTATTTT
CDR3aa: CASRPTGGRTDTQYF

abundance: few
j_gene: TRBJ2-3
v_gene: TRBV24-1
d_gene: TRBD1
CDR3nt: TGTGCCACCGCCCGACAGGGATACACAGATACGCAGTATTTT
CDR3aa: CATARQGYTDTQYF

abundance: -
j_gene: TRBJ2-7
v_gene: TRBV5-1
d_gene: -
CDR3nt: TGCGCCAGCAGCTTGGCGAGTCACACCTACGAGCAGTACTTC
CDR3aa: CASSLASHTYEQYF

abundance: -
j_gene: TRBJ2-1
v_gene: TRBV7-9
d_gene: TRBD2
CDR3nt: TGTGCCAGCAGCTGGGGACTAGCGGGAGGGTACGAGAGTGAGCAGTTCTTC
CDR3aa: CASSWGLAGGYESEQFF

abundance: -
j_gene: TRBJ2-3
v_gene: TRBV20-1
d_gene: -
CDR3nt: TGCAGTGCCCGTTTTTTTGGCGGAGATACGCAGTATTTT
CDR3aa: CSARFFGGDTQYF

abundance: -
j_gene: TRBJ2-3
v_gene: TRBV20-1
d_gene: TRBD2
CDR3nt: TGCAGTGCTAGAGGGGCTAGCGGGAGAGGTACGCAGTATTTT
CDR3aa: CSARGASGRGTQYF

abundance: few
j_gene: TRBJ1-1
v_gene: TRBV6-2/TRBV6-3
d_gene: -
CDR3nt: TGTGCCAGCGTTAAGACCTCGAACACTGAAGCTTTCTTT
CDR3aa: CASVKTSNTEAFF

abundance: -
j_gene: TRBJ2-5
v_gene: TRBV2
d_gene: -
CDR3nt: TGTGCCACCCAGGATGCTGGAGAGACCCAGTACTTC
CDR3aa: CATQDAGETQYF

abundance: -
j_gene: TRBJ1-5
v_gene: TRBV4-2
d_gene: TRBD1
CDR3nt: TGTGCCAGCAGCCCCTCGGACAGGGGGCGTAGCAATCAGCCCCAGCATTTT
CDR3aa: CASSPSDRGRSNQPQHF

abundance: many
j_gene: TRBJ2-5
v_gene: TRBV11-2
d_gene: -
CDR3nt: TGTGCCAGCAGCCAGGGATTGGAGATGAGGACCCAGTACTTC
CDR3aa: CASSQGLEMRTQYF

abundance: few
j_gene: TRBJ1-1
v_gene: TRBV5-1
d_gene: -
CDR3nt: TGCGCCAGCAGCCGAGGGACAATCGTCATGAACACTGAAGCTTTCTTT
CDR3aa: CASSRGTIVMNTEAFF

abundance: -
j_gene: TRBJ2-1
v_gene: TRBV7-8
d_gene: TRBD2
CDR3nt: TGTGCCAGCAGCTTGGTGGAACTAGCGGCCCACAATGAGCAGTTCTTC
CDR3aa: CASSLVELAAHNEQFF

abundance: few
j_gene: TRBJ2-1
v_gene: TRBV6-5
d_gene: TRBD2
CDR3nt: TGTGCCAGCAGCCGGGGACTAGTAGGGAAGTACAATGAGCAGTTCTTC
CDR3aa: CASSRGLVGKYNEQFF

abundance: -
j_gene: TRBJ1-2
v_gene: TRBV5-1
d_gene: TRBD1
CDR3nt: TGCGCCAGCAGCTTCACAGGGGTAGAGGGAGCTAACTATGGCTACACCTTC
CDR3aa: CASSFTGVEGANYGYTF

abundance: -
j_gene: TRBJ1-2
v_gene: TRBV6-4
d_gene: TRBD1
CDR3nt: TGTGCCAGCAGTGCCGGGACAGGGTATGGCTACACCTTC
CDR3aa: CASSAGTGYGYTF

abundance: -
j_gene: TRBJ2-7
v_gene: TRBV12-3/TRBV12-4
d_gene: -
CDR3nt: TGTGCCAGCAGTTTAGACAGACATACTTACGAGCAGTACTTC
CDR3aa: CASSLDRHTYEQYF

abundance: -
j_gene: TRBJ1-5
v_gene: TRBV30
d_gene: -
CDR3nt: TGTGCCTGGAGTACAATCGGGATAAATCAGCCCCAGCATTTT
CDR3aa: CAWSTIGINQPQHF

abundance: few
j_gene: TRBJ2-1
v_gene: TRBV20-1
d_gene: -
CDR3nt: TGCAGTGCTGAAAGCCTCGGGAGTTGGGAGCAGTTCTTC
CDR3aa: CSAESLGSWEQFF

abundance: few
j_gene: TRBJ2-7
v_gene: TRBV15
d_gene: -
CDR3nt: TGTGCCACCAGCAGAGGAGCCCTTACCTACGAGCAGTACTTC
CDR3aa: CATSRGALTYEQYF

abundance: -
j_gene: TRBJ2-3
v_gene: TRBV27
d_gene: TRBD1
CDR3nt: TGTGCCAGCAGTTTCCTCGGGACAGGAGGCACAGATACGCAGTATTTT
CDR3aa: CASSFLGTGGTDTQYF

abundance: -
j_gene: TRBJ1-3
v_gene: TRBV5-1
d_gene: TRBD1
CDR3nt: TGCGCCAGCAGCTTGCAGGGGGCTAGCACTGGAAACACCATATATTTT
CDR3aa: CASSLQGASTGNTIYF

abundance: few
j_gene: TRBJ1-2
v_gene: TRBV7-9
d_gene: TRBD1
CDR3nt: TGTGCCAGCAGCCCCTGGACAGGGCAAGGCTACACCTTC
CDR3aa: CASSPWTGQGYTF

abundance: -
j_gene: TRBJ2-1
v_gene: TRBV5-1
d_gene: TRBD2
CDR3nt: TGCGCCAGCAGCCCCCCACTAGCGGGAGCCTACAATGAGCAGTTCTTC
CDR3aa: CASSPPLAGAYNEQFF

abundance: -
j_gene: TRBJ1-1
v_gene: TRBV7-3
d_gene: TRBD1
CDR3nt: TGTGCCAGCAGCTTGACCGGACAGGTGGACACTGAAGCTTTCTTT
CDR3aa: CASSLTGQVDTEAFF

abundance: few
j_gene: TRBJ1-5
v_gene: TRBV27
d_gene: -
CDR3nt: TGTGCCAGCAGTTTAACGGCAGGGTCCGAAAGTCAGCCCCAGCATTTT
CDR3aa: CASSLTAGSESQPQHF

abundance: -
j_gene: TRBJ1-2
v_gene: TRBV6-5
d_gene: -
CDR3nt: TGTGCCAGCAGTCCCTCGACTGGGGGGGCCTATGGCTACACCTTC
CDR3aa: CASSPSTGGAYGYTF

abundance: few
j_gene: TRBJ1-3
v_gene: TRBV7-9
d_gene: -
CDR3nt: TGTGCCAGCAGCTTGGAGGGGTATTTT
CDR3aa: CASSLEGYF

abundance: few
j_gene: TRBJ2-7
v_gene: TRBV6-2/TRBV6-3
d_gene: TRBD2
CDR3nt: TGTGCCAGCAGTTCCCGACGGGCTAGCGGGAGAGGCAGCTACGAGCAGTACTTC
CDR3aa: CASSSRRASGRGSYEQYF

abundance: few
j_gene: TRBJ1-2
v_gene: TRBV15
d_gene: TRBD1
CDR3nt: TGTGCCACCAGCGGGTATATCGGGACAGCTAACTATGGCTACACCTTC
CDR3aa: CATSGYIGTANYGYTF

abundance: few
j_gene: TRBJ2-5
v_gene: TRBV20-1
d_gene: TRBD2
CDR3nt: TGCAGTGCTAGATCCGCCGGGGGGGAGGAAGAGACCCAGTACTTC
CDR3aa: CSARSAGGEEETQYF

abundance: few
j_gene: TRBJ2-3
v_gene: TRBV10-3
d_gene: TRBD2
CDR3nt: TGTGCCATCAGTGAGTCGATGGCAGGTGGACTAGACGATACGCAGTATTTT
CDR3aa: CAISESMAGGLDDTQYF